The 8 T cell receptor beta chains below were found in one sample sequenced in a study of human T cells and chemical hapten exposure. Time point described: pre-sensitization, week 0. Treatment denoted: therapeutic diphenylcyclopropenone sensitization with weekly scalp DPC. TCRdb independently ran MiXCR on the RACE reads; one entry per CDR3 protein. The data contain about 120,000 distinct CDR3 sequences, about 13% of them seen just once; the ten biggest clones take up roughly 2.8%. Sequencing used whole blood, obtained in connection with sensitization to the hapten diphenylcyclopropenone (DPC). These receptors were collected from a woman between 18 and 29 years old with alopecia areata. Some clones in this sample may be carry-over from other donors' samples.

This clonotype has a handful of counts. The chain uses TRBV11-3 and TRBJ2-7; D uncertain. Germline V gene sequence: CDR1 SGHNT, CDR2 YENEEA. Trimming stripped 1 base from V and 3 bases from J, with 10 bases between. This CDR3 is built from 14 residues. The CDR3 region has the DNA TGTGCCAGCAGCTTAGGGCCTGTTGGCTACGAGCAGTACTTC. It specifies CASSLGPVGYEQYF.

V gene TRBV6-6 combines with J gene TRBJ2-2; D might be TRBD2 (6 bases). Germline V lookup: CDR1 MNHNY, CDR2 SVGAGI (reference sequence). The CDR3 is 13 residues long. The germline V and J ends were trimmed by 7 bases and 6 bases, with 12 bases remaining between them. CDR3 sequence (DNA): TGTGCCAGCATTCTTTCGGGGGCCGGGGAGCTGTTTTTT. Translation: CASILSGAGELFF.

Here the CDR3 reads CSARTSTDTQYF. Here the CDR3 DNA reads TGCAGTGCAAGGACTAGCACAGATACGCAGTATTTT. The chain links TRBV20-1 to TRBJ2-3; D perhaps matches TRBD2 (5 bases). The CDR3 sequence is 12 residues long. CDR1 and CDR2 from the germline V gene are DFQATT and SNEGSKA (reference sequence). V lost 6 bases to trimming and J lost 0 bases, with 7 bases between them.

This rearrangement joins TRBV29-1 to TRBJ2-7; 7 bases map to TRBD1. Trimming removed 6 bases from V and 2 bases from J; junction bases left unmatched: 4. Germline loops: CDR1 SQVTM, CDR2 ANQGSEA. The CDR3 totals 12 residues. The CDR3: CSVGDSTYEQYF. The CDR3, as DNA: TGCAGCGTGGGGGACAGCACCTACGAGCAGTACTTC.

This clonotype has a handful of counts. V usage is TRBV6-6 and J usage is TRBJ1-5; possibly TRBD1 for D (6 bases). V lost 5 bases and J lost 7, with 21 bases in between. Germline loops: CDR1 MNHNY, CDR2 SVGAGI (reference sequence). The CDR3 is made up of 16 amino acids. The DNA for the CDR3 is TGTGCCAGCAGTCTAGAACAGGGATCGGGTGGACAGCCCCAGCATTTT. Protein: CASSLEQGSGGQPQHF.

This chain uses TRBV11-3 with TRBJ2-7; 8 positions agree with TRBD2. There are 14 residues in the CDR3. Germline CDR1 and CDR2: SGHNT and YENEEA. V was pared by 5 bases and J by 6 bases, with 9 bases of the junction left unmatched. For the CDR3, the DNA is TGTGCCAGCAGCCTCCGGGGGGGCCGCCGCGAGCAGTACTTC. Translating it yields CASSLRGGRREQYF.

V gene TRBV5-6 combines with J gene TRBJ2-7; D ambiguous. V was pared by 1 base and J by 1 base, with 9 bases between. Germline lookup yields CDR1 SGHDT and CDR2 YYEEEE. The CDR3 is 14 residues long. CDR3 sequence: CASSLSGGSYEQYF. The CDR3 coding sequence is TGTGCCAGCAGCTTGTCGGGCGGATCCTACGAGCAGTACTTC.

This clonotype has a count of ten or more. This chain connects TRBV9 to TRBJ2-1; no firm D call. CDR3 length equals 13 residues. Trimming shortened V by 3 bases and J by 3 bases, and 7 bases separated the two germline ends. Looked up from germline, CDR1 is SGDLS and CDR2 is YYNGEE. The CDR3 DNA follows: TGTGCCAGCAGCGGACGGAACTACAATGAGCAGTTCTTC. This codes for CASSGRNYNEQFF.